The TCR beta chain under discussion was sequenced for a study of graft-versus-host responses after intestinal transplantation. The study's findings and limits: Declines in HvG clones occurring early post-transplant were associated with peak circulating GvH clone levels.

Remarks on this clone: Its antigen is as yet unknown.

Sequenced by immunoSEQ multiplex PCR; TCRdb stores in-frame clones only, minus some. The sample consists of some 39,000 clones, nearly 90% of them appearing once. V lost 6 bases to trimming and J lost 0 bases, with 26 bases between them. CDR3 length: 19 amino acids. Per the germline V gene, CDR1 is SEHNR and CDR2 is FQNEAQ (reference sequence). The chain has TRBV7-9 and TRBJ1-2; possible D gene TRBD1, 6 bases. This clonotype was sampled from a human patient who received an intestinal transplant, so some T cells may come from the graft donor. The specimen was PBMCs, collected 260 to 280 days after transplant. This CDR3 reads CASRARGDEPHLANYGYTF. The CDR3 DNA reads as TGTGCCAGCAGAGCGAGGGGGGACGAACCCCACCTAGCTAACTATGGCTACACCTTC.